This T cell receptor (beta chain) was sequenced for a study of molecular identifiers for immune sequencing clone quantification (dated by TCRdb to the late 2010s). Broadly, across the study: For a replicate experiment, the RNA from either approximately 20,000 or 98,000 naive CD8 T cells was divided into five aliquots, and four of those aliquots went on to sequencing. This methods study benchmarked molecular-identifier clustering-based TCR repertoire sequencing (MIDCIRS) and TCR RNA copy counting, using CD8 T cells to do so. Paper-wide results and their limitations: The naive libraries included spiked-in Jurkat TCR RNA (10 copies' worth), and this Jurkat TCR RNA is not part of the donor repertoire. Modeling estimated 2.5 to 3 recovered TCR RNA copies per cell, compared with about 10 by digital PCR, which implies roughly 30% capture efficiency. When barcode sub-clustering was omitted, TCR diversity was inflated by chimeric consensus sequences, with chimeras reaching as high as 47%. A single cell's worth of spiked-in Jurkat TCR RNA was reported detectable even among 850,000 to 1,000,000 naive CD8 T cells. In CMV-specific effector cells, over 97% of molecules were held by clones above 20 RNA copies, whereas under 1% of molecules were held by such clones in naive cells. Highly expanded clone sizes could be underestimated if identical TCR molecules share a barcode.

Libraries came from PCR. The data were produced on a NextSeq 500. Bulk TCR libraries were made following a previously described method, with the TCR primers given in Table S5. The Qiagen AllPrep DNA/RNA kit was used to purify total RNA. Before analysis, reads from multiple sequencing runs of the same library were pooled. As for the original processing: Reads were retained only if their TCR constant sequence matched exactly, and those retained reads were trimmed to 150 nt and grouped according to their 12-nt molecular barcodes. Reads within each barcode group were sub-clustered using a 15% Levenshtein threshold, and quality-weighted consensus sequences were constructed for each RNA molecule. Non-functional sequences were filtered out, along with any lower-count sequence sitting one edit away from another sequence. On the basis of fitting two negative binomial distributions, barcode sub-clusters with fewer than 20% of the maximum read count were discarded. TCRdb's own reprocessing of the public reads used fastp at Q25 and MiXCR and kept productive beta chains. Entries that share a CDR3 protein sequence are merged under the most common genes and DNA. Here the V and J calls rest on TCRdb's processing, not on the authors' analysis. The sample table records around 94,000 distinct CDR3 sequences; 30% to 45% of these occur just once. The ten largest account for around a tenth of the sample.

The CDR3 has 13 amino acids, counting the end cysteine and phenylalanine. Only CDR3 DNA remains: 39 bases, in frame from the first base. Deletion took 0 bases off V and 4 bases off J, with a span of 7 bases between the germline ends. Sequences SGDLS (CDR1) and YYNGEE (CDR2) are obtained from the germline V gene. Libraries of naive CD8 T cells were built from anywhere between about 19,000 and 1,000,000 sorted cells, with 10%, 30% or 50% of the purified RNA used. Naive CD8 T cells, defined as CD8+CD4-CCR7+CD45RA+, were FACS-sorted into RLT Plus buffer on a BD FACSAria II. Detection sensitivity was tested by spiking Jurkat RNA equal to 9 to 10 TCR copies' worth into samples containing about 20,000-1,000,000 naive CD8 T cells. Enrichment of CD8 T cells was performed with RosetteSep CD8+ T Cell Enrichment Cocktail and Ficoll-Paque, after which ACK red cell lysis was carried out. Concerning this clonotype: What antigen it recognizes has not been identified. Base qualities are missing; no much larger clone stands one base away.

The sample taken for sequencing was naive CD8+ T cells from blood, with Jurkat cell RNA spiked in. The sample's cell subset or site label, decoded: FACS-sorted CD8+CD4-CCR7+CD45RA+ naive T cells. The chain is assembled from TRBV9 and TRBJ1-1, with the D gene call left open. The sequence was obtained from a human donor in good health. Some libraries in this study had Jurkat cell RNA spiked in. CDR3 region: CASSVGHGTEAFF. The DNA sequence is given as TGTGCCAGCAGCGTAGGACATGGCACTGAAGCTTTCTTT. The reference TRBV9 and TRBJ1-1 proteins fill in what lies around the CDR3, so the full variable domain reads DSGVTQTPKHLITATGQRVTLRCSPRSGDLSVYWYQQSLDQGLQFLIQYYNGEERAKGNILERFSAQQFPDLHSELNLSSLELGDSALYFCASSVGHGTEAFFGQGTRLTVV.